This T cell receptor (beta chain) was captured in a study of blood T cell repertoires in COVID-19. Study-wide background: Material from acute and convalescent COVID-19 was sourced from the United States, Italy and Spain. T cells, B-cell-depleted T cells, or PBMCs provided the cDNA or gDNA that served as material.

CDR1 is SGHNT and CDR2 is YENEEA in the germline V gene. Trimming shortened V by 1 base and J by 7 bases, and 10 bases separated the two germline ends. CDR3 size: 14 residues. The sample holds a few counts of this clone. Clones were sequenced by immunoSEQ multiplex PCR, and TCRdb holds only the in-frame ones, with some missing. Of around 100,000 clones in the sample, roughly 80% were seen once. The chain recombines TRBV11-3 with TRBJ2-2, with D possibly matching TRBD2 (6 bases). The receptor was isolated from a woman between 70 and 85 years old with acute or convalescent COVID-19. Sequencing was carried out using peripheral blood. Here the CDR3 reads CASSLVSRGGELFF. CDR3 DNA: TGTGCCAGCAGCTTAGTCTCGCGGGGCGGGGAGCTGTTTTTT.